Given below is one T cell receptor (beta chain) in context. Its antigen is unidentified. This entry comes from a study of cytomegalovirus exposure and HLA in healthy donors. Background on the study: Within the Caucasian-associated ancestry cluster were around four fifths of the approximately 400 genotyped donors. Study conclusions and caveats: The CMV antigen specificity of a few CMV-associated chains was confirmed through in vitro analysis. The authors listed 180 or so TCR beta chains as cytomegalovirus-associated. In a later analysis, across HLA loci, associated TCR counts were highest for DRB1, lowest for HLA-C.

PCR involved 60 Vbeta and 13 Jbeta primers. Sequencing was performed with immunoSEQ multiplex PCR; in TCRdb, only in-frame clones are kept and a portion is missing. The data show about 120,000 clones, over 70% seen once. V was trimmed by 2 bases and J by 2 bases, leaving 15 bases between them. The CDR3 contains 16 residues. Germline V gene lookup returns CDR1 MNHEY and CDR2 SVGAGI. The V gene is TRBV6-5, the J gene TRBJ1-2; maybe TRBD1 (5 bases). Sequenced: PBMCs. This TCR derives from a woman in her forties or fifties in good health and CMV-seronegative. The CDR3 DNA follows: TGTGCCAGCAGTTACGGGTCAGGGTCGCAAAACTATGGCTACACCTTC. This gives the protein CASSYGSGSQNYGYTF.